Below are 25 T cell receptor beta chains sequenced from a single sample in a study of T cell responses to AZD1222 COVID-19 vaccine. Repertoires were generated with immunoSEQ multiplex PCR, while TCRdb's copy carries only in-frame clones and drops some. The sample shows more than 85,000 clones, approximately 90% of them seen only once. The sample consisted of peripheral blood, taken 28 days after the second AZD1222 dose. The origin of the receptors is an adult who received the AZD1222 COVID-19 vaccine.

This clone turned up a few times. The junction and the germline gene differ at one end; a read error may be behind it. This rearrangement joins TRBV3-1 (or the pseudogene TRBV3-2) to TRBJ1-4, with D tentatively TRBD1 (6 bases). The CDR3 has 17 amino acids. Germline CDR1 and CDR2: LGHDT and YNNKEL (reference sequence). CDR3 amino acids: CASSHRQASWGNGKLFF. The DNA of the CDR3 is TGTGCCAGCAGCCACCGACAGGCGAGTTGGGGCAATGGAAAACTGTTTTTT.

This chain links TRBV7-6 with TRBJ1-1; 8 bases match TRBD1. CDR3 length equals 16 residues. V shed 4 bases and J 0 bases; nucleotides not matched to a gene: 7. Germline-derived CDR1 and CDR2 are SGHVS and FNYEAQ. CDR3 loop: CASSSTGAGMNTEAFF. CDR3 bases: TGTGCCAGCAGCTCGACAGGGGCGGGGATGAACACTGAAGCTTTCTTT. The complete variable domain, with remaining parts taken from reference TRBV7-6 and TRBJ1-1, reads GAGVSQSPRYKVTKRGQDVALRCDPISGHVSLYWYRQALGQGPEFLTYFNYEAQQDKSGLPNDRFSAERPEGSISTLTIQRTEQRDSAMYRCASSSTGAGMNTEAFFGQGTRLTVV.

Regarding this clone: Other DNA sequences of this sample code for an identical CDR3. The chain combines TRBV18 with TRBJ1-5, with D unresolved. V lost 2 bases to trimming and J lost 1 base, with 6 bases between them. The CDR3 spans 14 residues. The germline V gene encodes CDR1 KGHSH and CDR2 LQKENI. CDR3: CASSPGQSNQPQHF. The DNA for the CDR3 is TGTGCCAGCTCACCAGGGCAGAGCAATCAGCCCCAGCATTTT.

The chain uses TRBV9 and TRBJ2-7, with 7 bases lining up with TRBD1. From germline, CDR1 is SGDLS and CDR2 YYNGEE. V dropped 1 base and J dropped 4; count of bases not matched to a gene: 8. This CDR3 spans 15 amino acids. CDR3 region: CASSVSEGASYEQYF. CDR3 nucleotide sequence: TGTGCCAGCAGCGTATCAGAGGGGGCGTCTTACGAGCAGTACTTC.

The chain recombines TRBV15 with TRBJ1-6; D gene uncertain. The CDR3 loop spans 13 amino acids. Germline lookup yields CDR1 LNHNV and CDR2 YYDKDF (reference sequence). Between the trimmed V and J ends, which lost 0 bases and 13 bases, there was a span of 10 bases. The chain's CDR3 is CATSRDQNSPLHF. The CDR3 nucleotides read TGTGCCACCAGCAGAGATCAAAACAGTCCCCTCCACTTT.

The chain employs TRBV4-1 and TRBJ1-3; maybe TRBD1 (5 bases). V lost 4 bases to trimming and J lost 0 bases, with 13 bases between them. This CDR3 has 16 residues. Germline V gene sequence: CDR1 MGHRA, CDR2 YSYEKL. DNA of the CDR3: TGCGCCAGCAGCCTTCAGGCCGGGGGCTCTGGAAACACCATATATTTT. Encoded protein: CASSLQAGGSGNTIYF.

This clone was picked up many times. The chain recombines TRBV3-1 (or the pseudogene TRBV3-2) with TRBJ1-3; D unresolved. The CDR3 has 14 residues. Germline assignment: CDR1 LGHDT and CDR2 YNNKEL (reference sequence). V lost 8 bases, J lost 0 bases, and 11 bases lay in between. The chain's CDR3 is CASLDRSSGNTIYF. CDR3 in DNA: TGTGCCAGCCTAGACCGGAGCTCTGGAAACACCATATATTTT.

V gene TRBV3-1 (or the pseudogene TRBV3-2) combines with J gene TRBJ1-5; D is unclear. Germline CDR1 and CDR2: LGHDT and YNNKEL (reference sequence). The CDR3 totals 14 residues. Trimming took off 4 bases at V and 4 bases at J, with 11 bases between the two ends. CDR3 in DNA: TGTGCCAGCAGCCTTGGAATGGGGAATCAGCCCCAGCATTTT. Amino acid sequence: CASSLGMGNQPQHF.

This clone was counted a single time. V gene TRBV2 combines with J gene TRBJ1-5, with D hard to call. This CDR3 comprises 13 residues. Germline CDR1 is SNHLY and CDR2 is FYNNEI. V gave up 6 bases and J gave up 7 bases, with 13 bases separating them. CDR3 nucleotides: TGTGCCAGCAGGCGACAAGGCGGCCAGCCCCAGCATTTT. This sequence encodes CASRRQGGQPQHF.

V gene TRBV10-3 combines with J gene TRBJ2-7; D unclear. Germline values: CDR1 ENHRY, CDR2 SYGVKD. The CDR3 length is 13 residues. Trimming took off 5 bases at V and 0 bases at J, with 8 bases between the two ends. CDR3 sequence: CAISFAVSYEQYF. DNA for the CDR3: TGTGCCATCAGTTTCGCGGTCTCCTACGAGCAGTACTTC.

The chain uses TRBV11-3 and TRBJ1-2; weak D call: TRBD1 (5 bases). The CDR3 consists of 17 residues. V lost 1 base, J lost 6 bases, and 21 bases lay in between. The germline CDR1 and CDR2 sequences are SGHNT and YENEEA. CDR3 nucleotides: TGTGCCAGCAGCTTAGCCAATCTAAGGGGCCTGGGGGATGGCTACACCTTC. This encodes CASSLANLRGLGDGYTF.

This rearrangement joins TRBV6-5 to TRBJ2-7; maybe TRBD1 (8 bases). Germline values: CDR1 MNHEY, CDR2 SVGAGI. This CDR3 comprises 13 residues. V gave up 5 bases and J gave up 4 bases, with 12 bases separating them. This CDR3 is CASSQQGGYEQYF. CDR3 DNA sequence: TGTGCCAGCAGTCAACAGGGGGGGTACGAGCAGTACTTC.

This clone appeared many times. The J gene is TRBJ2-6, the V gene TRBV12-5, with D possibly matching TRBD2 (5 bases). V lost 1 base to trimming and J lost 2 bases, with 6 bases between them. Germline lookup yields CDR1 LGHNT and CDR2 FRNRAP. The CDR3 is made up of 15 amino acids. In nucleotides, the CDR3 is TGTGCTAGTGGTTTGGGAGGGACTGGGGCCAACGTCCTGACTTTC. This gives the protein CASGLGGTGANVLTF.

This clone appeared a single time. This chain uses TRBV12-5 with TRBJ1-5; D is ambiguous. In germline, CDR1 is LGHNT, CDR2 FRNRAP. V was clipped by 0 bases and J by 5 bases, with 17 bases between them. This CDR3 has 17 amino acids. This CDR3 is CASGLVRMEPTDQPQHF. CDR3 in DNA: TGTGCTAGTGGTTTGGTACGGATGGAGCCGACCGATCAGCCCCAGCATTTT.

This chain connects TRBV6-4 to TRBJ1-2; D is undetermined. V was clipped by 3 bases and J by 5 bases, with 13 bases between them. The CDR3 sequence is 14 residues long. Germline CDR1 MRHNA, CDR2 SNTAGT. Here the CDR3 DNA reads TGTGCCAGCAGTGAGAACTCGGTAGGGTATGGCTACACCTTC. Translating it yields CASSENSVGYGYTF.

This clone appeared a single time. The CDR3 loop reads CASSPGEDYGYTF. The DNA of the CDR3 is TGTGCCAGCAGCCCCGGAGAAGACTATGGCTACACCTTC. The genes are TRBV2 and TRBJ1-2; D ambiguous. The CDR3 consists of 13 residues. Germline V gene sequence: CDR1 SNHLY, CDR2 FYNNEI. V was clipped by 6 bases and J by 3 bases, with 11 bases between them.

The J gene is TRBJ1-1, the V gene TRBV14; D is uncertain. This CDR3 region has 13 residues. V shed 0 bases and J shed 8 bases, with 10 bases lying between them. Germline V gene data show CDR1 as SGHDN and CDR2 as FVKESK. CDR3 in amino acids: CASSQDGGIEAFF. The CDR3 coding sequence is TGTGCCAGCAGCCAAGATGGTGGGATAGAAGCTTTCTTT.

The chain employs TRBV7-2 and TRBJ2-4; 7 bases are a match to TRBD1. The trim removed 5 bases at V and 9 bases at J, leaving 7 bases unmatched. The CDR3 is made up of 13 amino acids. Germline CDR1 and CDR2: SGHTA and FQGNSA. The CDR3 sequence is CASSARQGVIQYF. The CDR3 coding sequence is TGTGCCAGCAGCGCCCGACAGGGAGTCATTCAGTACTTC.

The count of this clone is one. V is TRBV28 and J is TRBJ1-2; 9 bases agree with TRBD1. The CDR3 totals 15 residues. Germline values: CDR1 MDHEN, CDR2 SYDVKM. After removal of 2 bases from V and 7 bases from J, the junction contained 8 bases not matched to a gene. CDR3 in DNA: TGTGCCAGCAGTTTAGACCCGGGACAGGGTTTTGGCTACACCTTC. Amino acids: CASSLDPGQGFGYTF.

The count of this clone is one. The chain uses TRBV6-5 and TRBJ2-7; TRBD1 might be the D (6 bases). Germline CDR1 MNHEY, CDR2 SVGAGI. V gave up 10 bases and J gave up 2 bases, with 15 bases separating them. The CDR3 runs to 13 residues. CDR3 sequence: CATRWTATYEQYF. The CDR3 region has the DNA TGTGCCACACGGTGGACAGCCACCTACGAGCAGTACTTC.

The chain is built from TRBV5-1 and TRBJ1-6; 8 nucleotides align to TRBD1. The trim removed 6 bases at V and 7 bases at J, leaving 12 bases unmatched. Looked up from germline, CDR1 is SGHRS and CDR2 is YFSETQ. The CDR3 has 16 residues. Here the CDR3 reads CASTPGGNRGNSPLHF. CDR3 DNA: TGCGCCAGCACCCCCGGAGGCAACAGGGGGAATTCACCCCTCCACTTT.

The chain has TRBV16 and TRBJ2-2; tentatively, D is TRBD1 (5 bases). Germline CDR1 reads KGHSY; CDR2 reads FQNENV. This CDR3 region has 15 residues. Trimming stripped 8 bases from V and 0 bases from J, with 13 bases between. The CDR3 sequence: CASGLMGPNTGELFF. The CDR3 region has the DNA TGTGCCAGCGGGTTGATGGGGCCGAACACCGGGGAGCTGTTTTTT.

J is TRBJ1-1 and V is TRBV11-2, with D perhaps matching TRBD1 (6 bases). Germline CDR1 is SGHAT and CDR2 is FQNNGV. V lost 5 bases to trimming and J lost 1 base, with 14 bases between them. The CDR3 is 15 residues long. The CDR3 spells CASSLSGHTNTEAFF. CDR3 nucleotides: TGTGCCAGCAGCCTCTCGGGACATACGAACACTGAAGCTTTCTTT. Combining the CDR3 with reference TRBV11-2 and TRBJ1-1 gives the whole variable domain EAGVAQSPRYKIIEKRQSVAFWCNPISGHATLYWYQQILGQGPKLLIQFQNNGVVDDSQLPKDRFSAERLKGVDSTLKIQPAKLEDSAVYLCASSLSGHTNTEAFFGQGTRLTVV.

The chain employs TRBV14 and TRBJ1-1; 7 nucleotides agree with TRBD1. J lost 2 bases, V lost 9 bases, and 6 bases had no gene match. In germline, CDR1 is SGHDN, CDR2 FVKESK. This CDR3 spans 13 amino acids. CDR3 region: CASHGTANTEAFF. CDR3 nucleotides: TGTGCCAGTCACGGGACAGCCAACACTGAAGCTTTCTTT. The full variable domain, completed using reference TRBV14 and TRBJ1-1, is EAGVTQFPSHSVIEKGQTVTLRCDPISGHDNLYWYRRVMGKEIKFLLHFVKESKQDESGMPNNRFLAERTGGTYSTLKVQPAELEDSGVYFCASHGTANTEAFFGQGTRLTVV.

The CDR3 DNA reads TGTGCCAGCAGCTGCGCGAGGACGATTTTTAATGAAAAACTGTTTTTT. As protein: CASSCARTIFNEKLFF. The V gene is TRBV11-3, the J gene TRBJ1-4; D not resolved. V dropped 4 bases and J dropped 4 bases, with 16 bases sitting between them. Germline CDR1 and CDR2: SGHNT and YENEEA. The CDR3 contains 16 residues.